Presented here are 29 T cell receptor beta chains from one specimen sequenced in a study of blood T cell repertoires in COVID-19. The data were produced by immunoSEQ multiplex PCR, yet TCRdb's version contains in-frame clones alone and is incomplete. The sample holds more than 95,000 clones, 70% to 80% seen once. Sequencing was done on a sample of peripheral blood. The receptors stem from a man aged 35 to 55 with active or convalescent COVID-19.

The rearrangement joins TRBV4-1 to TRBJ2-7, with D perhaps matching TRBD1 (7 bases). V lost 4 bases to trimming and J lost 10 bases, with 20 bases between them. Germline assignment: CDR1 MGHRA and CDR2 YSYEKL. The CDR3 loop spans 14 amino acids. The CDR3 here is CASSPTGLGGYQYF. As DNA, the CDR3 is TGCGCCAGCAGCCCGACAGGGTTAGGGGGGTATCAGTACTTC.

The chain uses TRBV3-1 (or the pseudogene TRBV3-2) and TRBJ1-2; 7 bases agree with TRBD1. J gave up 0 bases and V 4 bases, and 5 bases lay outside the gene matches. Germline CDR1 and CDR2: LGHDT and YNNKEL (reference sequence). The CDR3 sequence is 15 residues long. CDR3 nucleotide sequence: TGTGCCAGCAGCCGTTGGGACAGCCCTAACTATGGCTACACCTTC. It is translated as CASSRWDSPNYGYTF.

V usage is TRBV6-6 and J usage is TRBJ2-4; TRBD2 matches at 10 bases. The CDR3 length is 17 residues. CDR1 and CDR2 (germline): MNHNY, SVGAGI (reference sequence). After removal of 5 bases from V and 0 bases from J, the junction contained 7 bases not matched to a gene. CDR3 in DNA: TGTGCCAGCAGTCCCCCAAGACTAGCGGGAGCCAAAAACATTCAGTACTTC. Protein product: CASSPPRLAGAKNIQYF.

The chain combines TRBV10-3 with TRBJ2-7, with 7 nucleotides matching TRBD1. Losses at the gene ends were 6 bases for V and 2 bases for J; bases not matched to a gene: 4. This CDR3 contains 13 residues. The germline V gene has CDR1 ENHRY and CDR2 SYGVKD. CDR3: CAISPGTAYEQYF. Written as DNA, the CDR3 is TGTGCCATCAGCCCCGGGACAGCCTACGAGCAGTACTTC.

This chain links TRBV30 with TRBJ1-1, with no clear D. Germline values: CDR1 GTSNPN, CDR2 SVGIG (reference sequence). The CDR3 sequence is 14 residues long. V was shortened by 0 bases and J by 2 bases, with 10 bases between the two germline ends. CDR3 in amino acids: CAWSVAGVNTEAFF. CDR3 nucleotide sequence: TGTGCCTGGAGTGTCGCCGGGGTAAACACTGAAGCTTTCTTT. The complete variable domain, with remaining parts taken from reference TRBV30 and TRBJ1-1, reads SQTIHQWPATLVQPVGSPLSLECTVEGTSNPNLYWYRQAAGRGLQLLFYSVGIGQISSEVPQNLSASRPQDRQFILSSKKLLLSDSGFYLCAWSVAGVNTEAFFGQGTRLTVV.

The V and J genes are TRBV10-3 and TRBJ2-3, with 9 bases that match TRBD1. The V and J ends lost 6 bases and 4 bases, in that order; junction bases with no gene match: 5. The germline gives CDR1 ENHRY, CDR2 SYGVKD. The CDR3 loop spans 14 amino acids. In DNA, the CDR3 is TGTGCCATCAGGGGACAGGGAGGGCCAGATACGCAGTATTTT. Its protein product is CAIRGQGGPDTQYF.

The genes are TRBV10-1 and TRBJ2-7; D call uncertain. The CDR3 extends over 13 amino acids. Trimming took off 3 bases at V and 4 bases at J, with 10 bases between the two ends. The germline gives CDR1 WNHNN, CDR2 SYGVQD (reference sequence). CDR3 coding DNA: TGCGCCAGCAGTGATGGGCCGTTATACGAGCAGTACTTC. It yields the protein CASSDGPLYEQYF.

The chain is built from TRBV5-3 and TRBJ1-4; D is unclear. TRBV5-3 is an ORF; its function is uncertain. This CDR3 has 13 residues. The V end was cut by 2 bases, the J end by 7 bases, with 9 bases between. The CDR3 region has the DNA TGTGCCAGAAGCTTTCCCTCGGGTGAAAAACTGTTTTTT. It is translated as CARSFPSGEKLFF.

The gene calls are TRBV10-2 and TRBJ1-2; weak D call: TRBD1 (5 bases). CDR1 WSHSY and CDR2 SAAADI come from the germline V gene. The CDR3 sequence is 14 residues long. V gave up 6 bases and J gave up 4 bases, with 15 bases separating them. As DNA, the CDR3 is TGCGCCAGCAGCGGGACGGAGGGGAGCTATGGCTACACCTTC. It codes for CASSGTEGSYGYTF.

The rearrangement joins TRBV27 to TRBJ2-7; TRBD2 aligns across 8 bases. The CDR3 is 16 amino acids. Trimming at V came to 2 bases and at J to 5 bases, leaving 11 bases not matched to a gene. Germline assignment: CDR1 MNHEY and CDR2 SMNVEV (reference sequence). CDR3 residues: CASSLRSGAPIHEQYF. In DNA form, the CDR3 reads TGTGCCAGCAGTTTACGTAGCGGGGCCCCGATCCACGAGCAGTACTTC.

V gene TRBV6-6 combines with J gene TRBJ1-1, with 7 bases lining up with TRBD1. Germline values: CDR1 MNHNY, CDR2 SVGAGI (reference sequence). Trimming at V came to 4 bases and at J to 1 base, leaving 3 bases not matched to a gene. The CDR3 runs to 14 residues. DNA for the CDR3: TGTGCCAGCAGTTTCAGGGGGGCGAACACTGAAGCTTTCTTT. As protein: CASSFRGANTEAFF.

V and J are TRBV19 and TRBJ2-1, with a possible D match to TRBD2 (5 bases). CDR3 length: 17 amino acids. Trimming removed 2 bases at V and 6 bases at J, with 20 bases between. Germline assignment: CDR1 LNHDA and CDR2 SQIVND (reference sequence). The CDR3 DNA reads TGTGCCAGTAGTATACGAGAGCGGCGGATAACGGGCAATGAGCAGTTCTTC. Encoded protein: CASSIRERRITGNEQFF.

J is TRBJ1-3 and V is TRBV4-2; D possibly corresponds to TRBD1 (6 bases). Looked up from germline, CDR1 is LGHNA and CDR2 is YNFKEQ. Between the trimmed V and J ends, which lost 0 bases and 7 bases, there was a span of 16 bases. CDR3 length: 16 residues. CDR3 bases: TGTGCCAGCAGCCAAGATCGGGGGGCCCTCCCCAACACCATATATTTT. Translating gives CASSQDRGALPNTIYF.

The genes are TRBV6-5 and TRBJ1-2; TRBD1 matches at 7 bases. The germline V gene encodes CDR1 MNHEY and CDR2 SVGAGI. V shed 3 bases and J 8 bases; nucleotides not matched to a gene: 6. The CDR3 loop spans 13 amino acids. The DNA of the CDR3 is TGTGCCAGCAGTTATGGGACAGCAAGGGGCTACACCTTC. Its protein is CASSYGTARGYTF.

This clone has only a few counts. This rearrangement joins TRBV30 to TRBJ1-2, with D maybe TRBD1 (6 bases). This CDR3 contains 14 residues. V was shortened by 2 bases and J by 3 bases, with 13 bases between the two germline ends. Germline assignment: CDR1 GTSNPN and CDR2 SVGIG (reference sequence). CDR3 sequence reads: CAWSNGGTDYGYTF. Here the CDR3 DNA reads TGTGCCTGGAGTAATGGGGGCACGGACTATGGCTACACCTTC.

The rearrangement joins TRBV7-2 to TRBJ1-2, with D unclear. V lost 5 bases to trimming and J lost 9 bases, with 16 bases between them. This CDR3 has 13 amino acids. Germline-derived CDR1 and CDR2 are SGHTA and FQGNSA. CDR3 bases: TGTGCCAGCAGCCAAGGTACAAGAGGGAGCTACACCTTC. This gives the protein CASSQGTRGSYTF. The entire variable domain, with the rest obtained from reference TRBV7-2 and TRBJ1-2, is as follows: GAGVSQSPSNKVTEKGKDVELRCDPISGHTALYWYRQSLGQGLEFLIYFQGNSAPDKSGLPSDRFSAERTGGSVSTLTIQRTQQEDSAVYLCASSQGTRGSYTFGSGTRLTVV.

The rearrangement uses TRBV6-5 and TRBJ2-7, with 7 bases matching TRBD1. The germline V gene encodes CDR1 MNHEY and CDR2 SVGAGI. CDR3 size: 16 residues. J gave up 4 bases and V 4 bases, and 13 bases lay outside the gene matches. CDR3 DNA sequence: TGTGCCAGCAGTTCGCCCCTGGGACAGACGAGATACGAGCAGTACTTC. It is translated as CASSSPLGQTRYEQYF.

The V call is TRBV6-1, the J call TRBJ1-2, with D tentatively TRBD1 (5 bases). From germline, CDR1 is MNHNS and CDR2 SASEGT. V lost 3 bases and J 7 bases, leaving 15 bases between the germline ends. The CDR3 covers 14 residues. The DNA for the CDR3 is TGTGCCAGCAGTGAGGGGCCTGTCCGTAGTGGCTACACCTTC. Encoded protein: CASSEGPVRSGYTF.

This chain connects TRBV5-1 to TRBJ2-1; 7 bases fit TRBD2. Germline V gene data show CDR1 as SGHRS and CDR2 as YFSETQ. V gave up 4 bases and J gave up 7 bases; unmatched junction bases: 11. The CDR3 is made up of 15 amino acids. CDR3 sequence: CASSEGPTSLNEQFF. The CDR3 DNA reads as TGCGCCAGCAGCGAGGGGCCGACTAGCCTTAATGAGCAGTTCTTC.

This chain connects TRBV2 to TRBJ1-5, with TRBD1 matching 7 bases. V gave up 3 bases and J gave up 5 bases; unmatched junction bases: 4. Germline CDR1 is SNHLY and CDR2 is FYNNEI. This CDR3 spans 14 amino acids. CDR3 bases: TGTGCCAGCAGTGATGGGCAGGGGGATCAGCCCCAGCATTTT. Residues: CASSDGQGDQPQHF.

This clone was counted only a few times. This chain links TRBV18 with TRBJ1-1, with TRBD1 as a possible D gene (5 bases). The CDR3 extends over 15 amino acids. CDR1 is KGHSH and CDR2 is LQKENI in the germline V gene. With 3 bases removed from V and 4 bases from J, the gap between germline ends came to 15 bases. DNA of the CDR3: TGTGCCAGCTCACCCCGGACCGGCGGGGGCACTGAAGCTTTCTTT. It yields the protein CASSPRTGGGTEAFF.

This clone was observed a handful of times. The V gene is TRBV11-2, the J gene TRBJ2-5; 9 bases line up with TRBD2. CDR1 SGHAT and CDR2 FQNNGV come from the germline V gene. This CDR3 region has 16 residues. V shed 1 base and J 4 bases; nucleotides not matched to a gene: 7. For the CDR3, the DNA is TGTGCCAGCAGCTTAGCTCCTAGCGGGATTATAGAGACCCAGTACTTC. It translates to CASSLAPSGIIETQYF.

The chain recombines TRBV2 with TRBJ1-2, with D possibly TRBD1 on 5 matching bases. Deletions cut 7 bases from V and 7 bases from J, with 19 bases between. Germline V lookup: CDR1 SNHLY, CDR2 FYNNEI. This CDR3 comprises 14 residues. The CDR3 sequence is CASNSEGTRSGYTF. The CDR3, as DNA: TGTGCCAGCAATTCGGAGGGGACCAGGAGTGGCTACACCTTC.

The chain links TRBV28 to TRBJ1-6; the match to TRBD1 covers 7 bases. Losses at the gene ends were 3 bases for V and 7 bases for J; bases not matched to a gene: 6. CDR1 is MDHEN, CDR2 SYDVKM, per germline. CDR3 length: 15 amino acids. The CDR3 sequence is CASSFGAGGNSPLHF. CDR3 bases: TGTGCCAGCAGTTTCGGGGCAGGGGGGAATTCACCCCTCCACTTT.

V is TRBV11-2 and J is TRBJ1-2, with no clear D. Trimming shortened V by 0 bases and J by 2 bases, and 16 bases separated the two germline ends. CDR1 is SGHAT, CDR2 FQNNGV, per germline. The CDR3 consists of 17 residues. CDR3 residues: CASSLDLGIGRNYGYTF. In DNA, the CDR3 is TGTGCCAGCAGCTTAGACCTCGGGATAGGCCGGAACTATGGCTACACCTTC.

The rearrangement joins TRBV12-3 or TRBV12-4 to TRBJ1-6, with D maybe TRBD1 (5 bases). Trimming removed 3 bases from V and 9 bases from J, with 6 bases in between. The CDR3 is 12 residues long. CDR3 amino acids: CASSLGGSPLHF. The CDR3 DNA is TGTGCCAGCAGTTTGGGGGGTTCACCCCTCCACTTT.

This chain connects TRBV21-1 to TRBJ2-6; the D call TRBD1 from the table was never checked on the DNA. TRBV21-1 is labeled a pseudogene. The CDR3 covers 12 residues. The CDR3 is CASSKGLNVLTF. The CDR3 coding sequence is TGTGCCAGCAGCAAAGGGCTCAACGTCCTGACTTTC.

V and J are TRBV19 and TRBJ1-5; D may be TRBD1 (6 bases). CDR1 is LNHDA, CDR2 SQIVND, per germline (reference sequence). The germline V and J ends were trimmed by 7 bases and 6 bases, with 16 bases remaining between them. The CDR3 sequence is 14 residues long. CDR3 sequence (DNA): TGTGCCAGTAACCAAGGGGGGGTCGGTCAGCCCCAGCATTTT. Translating it yields CASNQGGVGQPQHF.

The J gene is TRBJ2-2, the V gene TRBV27, with D possibly matching TRBD1 (6 bases). Trimming stripped 4 bases from V and 5 bases from J, with 14 bases between. Germline V gene sequence: CDR1 MNHEY, CDR2 SMNVEV (reference sequence). The CDR3 has 15 residues. The DNA of the CDR3 is TGTGCCAGCAGTTGGGACACCCGCGGGACCGGGGAGCTGTTTTTT. Its protein is CASSWDTRGTGELFF.